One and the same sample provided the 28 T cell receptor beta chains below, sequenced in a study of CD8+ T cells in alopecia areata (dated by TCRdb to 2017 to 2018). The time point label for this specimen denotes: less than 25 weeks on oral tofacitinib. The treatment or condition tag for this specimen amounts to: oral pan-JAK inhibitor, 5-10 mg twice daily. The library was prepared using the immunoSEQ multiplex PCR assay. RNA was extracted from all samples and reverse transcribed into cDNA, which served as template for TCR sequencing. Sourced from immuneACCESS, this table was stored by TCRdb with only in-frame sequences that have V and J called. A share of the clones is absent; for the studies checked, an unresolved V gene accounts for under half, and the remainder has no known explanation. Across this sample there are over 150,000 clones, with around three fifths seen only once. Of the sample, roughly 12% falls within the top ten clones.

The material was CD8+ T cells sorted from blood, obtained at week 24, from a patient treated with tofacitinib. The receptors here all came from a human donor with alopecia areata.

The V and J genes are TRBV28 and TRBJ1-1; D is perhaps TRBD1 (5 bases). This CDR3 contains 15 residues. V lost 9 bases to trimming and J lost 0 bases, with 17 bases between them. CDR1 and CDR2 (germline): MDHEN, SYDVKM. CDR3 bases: TGTGCCAGTACCTTACCGGGGGAGATGAACACTGAAGCTTTCTTT. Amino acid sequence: CASTLPGEMNTEAFF. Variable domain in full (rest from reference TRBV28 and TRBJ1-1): DVKVTQSSRYLVKRTGEKVFLECVQDMDHENMFWYRQDPGLGLRLIYFSYDVKMKEKGDIPEGYSVSREKKERFSLILESASTNQTSMYLCASTLPGEMNTEAFFGQGTRLTVV.

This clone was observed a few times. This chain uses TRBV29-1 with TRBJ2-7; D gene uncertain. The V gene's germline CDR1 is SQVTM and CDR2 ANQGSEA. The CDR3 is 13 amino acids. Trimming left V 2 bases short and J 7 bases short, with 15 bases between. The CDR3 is CSVETGDLGEQYF. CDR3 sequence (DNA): TGCAGCGTTGAAACCGGCGACTTGGGGGAGCAGTACTTC.

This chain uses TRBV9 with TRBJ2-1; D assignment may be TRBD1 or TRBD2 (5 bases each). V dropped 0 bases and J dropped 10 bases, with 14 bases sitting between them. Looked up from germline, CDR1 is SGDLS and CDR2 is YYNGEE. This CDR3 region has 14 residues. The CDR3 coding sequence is TGTGCCAGCAGCGTAGTCGGGACGGGGCGCGAGCAGTTCTTC. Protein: CASSVVGTGREQFF.

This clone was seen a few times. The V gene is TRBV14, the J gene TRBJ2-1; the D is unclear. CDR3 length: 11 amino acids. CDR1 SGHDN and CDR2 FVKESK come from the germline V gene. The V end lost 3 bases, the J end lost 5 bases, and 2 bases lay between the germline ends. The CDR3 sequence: CASSQNNEQFF. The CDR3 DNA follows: TGTGCCAGCAGCCAGAACAATGAGCAGTTCTTC.

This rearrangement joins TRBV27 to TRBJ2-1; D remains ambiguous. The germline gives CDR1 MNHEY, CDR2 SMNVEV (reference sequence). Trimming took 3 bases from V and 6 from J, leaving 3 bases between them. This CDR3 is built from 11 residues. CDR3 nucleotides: TGTGCCAGCAGTTTCTCCAATGAGCAGTTCTTC. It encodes CASSFSNEQFF.

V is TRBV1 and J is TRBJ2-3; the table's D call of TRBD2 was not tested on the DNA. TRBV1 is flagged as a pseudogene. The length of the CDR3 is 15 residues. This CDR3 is CTSSQLATSTDTQYF. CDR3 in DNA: TGCACCAGCAGCCAACTAGCGACCAGCACAGATACGCAGTATTTT.

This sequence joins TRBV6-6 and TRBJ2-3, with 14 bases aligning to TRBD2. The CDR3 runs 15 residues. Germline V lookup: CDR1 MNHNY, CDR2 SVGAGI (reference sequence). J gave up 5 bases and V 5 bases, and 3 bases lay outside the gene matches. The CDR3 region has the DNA TGTGCCAGCAGTCGACTAGCGGGGGGGATAGATACGCAGTATTTT. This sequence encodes CASSRLAGGIDTQYF.

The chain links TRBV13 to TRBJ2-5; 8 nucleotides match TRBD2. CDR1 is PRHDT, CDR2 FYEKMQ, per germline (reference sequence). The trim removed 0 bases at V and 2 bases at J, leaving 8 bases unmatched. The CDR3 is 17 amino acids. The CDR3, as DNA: TGTGCCAGCAGCTTAGGACTCGAGCGGGGGCATCAAGAGACCCAGTACTTC. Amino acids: CASSLGLERGHQETQYF.

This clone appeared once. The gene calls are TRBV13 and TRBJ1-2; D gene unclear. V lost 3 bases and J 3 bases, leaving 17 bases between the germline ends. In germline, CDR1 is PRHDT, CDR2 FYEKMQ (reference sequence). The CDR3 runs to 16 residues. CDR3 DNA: TGTGCCAGCAGCTTTTCCCCCCCTGAGGTGGACTATGGCTACACCTTC. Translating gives CASSFSPPEVDYGYTF.

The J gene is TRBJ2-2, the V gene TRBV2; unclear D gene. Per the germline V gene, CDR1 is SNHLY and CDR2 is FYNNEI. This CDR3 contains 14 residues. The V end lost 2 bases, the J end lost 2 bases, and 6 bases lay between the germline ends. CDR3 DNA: TGTGCCAGCAGTGAAACGCCAAACACCGGGGAGCTGTTTTTT. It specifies CASSETPNTGELFF.

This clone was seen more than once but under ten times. CDR3 DNA: TGCAGCGTCGTCGGGCGGGGCGAGCAGTACTTC. It encodes CSVVGRGEQYF. The chain carries TRBV29-1 and TRBJ2-7, with D tentatively TRBD2 (6 bases). This CDR3 is built from 11 residues. V shed 6 bases and J shed 6 bases, with 12 bases lying between them. Germline loops: CDR1 SQVTM, CDR2 ANQGSEA.

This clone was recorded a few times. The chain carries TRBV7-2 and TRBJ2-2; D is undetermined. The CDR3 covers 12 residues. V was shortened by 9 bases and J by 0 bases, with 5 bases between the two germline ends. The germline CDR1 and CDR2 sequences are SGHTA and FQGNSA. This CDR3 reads CASPSNTGELFF. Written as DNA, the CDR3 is TGTGCCAGTCCATCGAACACCGGGGAGCTGTTTTTT.

This CDR3 reads CAISDPRRDGNNSPLHF. As DNA, the CDR3 is TGTGCCATCAGTGATCCGAGAAGGGATGGGAATAATTCACCCCTCCACTTT. V gene TRBV10-3 combines with J gene TRBJ1-6; D call uncertain. Trimming took 3 bases from V and 5 from J, leaving 17 bases between them. The CDR3 runs 17 residues. Germline V gene data show CDR1 as ENHRY and CDR2 as SYGVKD.

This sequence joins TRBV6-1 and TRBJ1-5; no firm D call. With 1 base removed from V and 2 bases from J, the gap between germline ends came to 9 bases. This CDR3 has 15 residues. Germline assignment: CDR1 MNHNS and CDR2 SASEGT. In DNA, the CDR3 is TGTGCCAGCAGTGAAGGGTACAGCCGCAATCAGCCCCAGCATTTT. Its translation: CASSEGYSRNQPQHF.

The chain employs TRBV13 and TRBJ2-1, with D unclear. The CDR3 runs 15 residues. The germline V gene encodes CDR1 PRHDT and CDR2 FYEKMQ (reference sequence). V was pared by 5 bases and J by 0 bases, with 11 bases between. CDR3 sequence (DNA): TGTGCCAGCAGCGTGGGCCCTAGCTCCTACAATGAGCAGTTCTTC. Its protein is CASSVGPSSYNEQFF.

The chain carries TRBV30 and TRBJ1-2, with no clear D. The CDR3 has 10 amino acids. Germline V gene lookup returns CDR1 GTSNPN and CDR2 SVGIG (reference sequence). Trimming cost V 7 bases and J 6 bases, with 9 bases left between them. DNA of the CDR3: TGTGCCTTCAGACTGAATGGCTACACCTTC. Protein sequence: CAFRLNGYTF.

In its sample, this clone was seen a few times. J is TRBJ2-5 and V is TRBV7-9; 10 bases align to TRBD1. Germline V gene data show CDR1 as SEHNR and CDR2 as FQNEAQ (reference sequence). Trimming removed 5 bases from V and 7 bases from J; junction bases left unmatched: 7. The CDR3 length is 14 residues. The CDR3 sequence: CASSPTGGIVTQYF. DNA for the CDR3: TGTGCCAGCAGCCCGACAGGGGGCATAGTGACCCAGTACTTC. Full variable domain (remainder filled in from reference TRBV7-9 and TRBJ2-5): DTGVSQNPRHKITKRGQNVTFRCDPISEHNRLYWYRQTLGQGPEFLTYFQNEAQLEKSRLLSDRFSAERPKGSFSTLEIQRTEQGDSAMYLCASSPTGGIVTQYFGPGTRLLVL.

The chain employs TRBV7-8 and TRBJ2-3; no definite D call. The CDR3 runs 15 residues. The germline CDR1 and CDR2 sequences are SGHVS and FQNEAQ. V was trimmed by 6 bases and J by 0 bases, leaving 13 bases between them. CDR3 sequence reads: CASSILGDSTDTQYF. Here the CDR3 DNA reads TGTGCCAGCAGTATCCTAGGAGATAGCACAGATACGCAGTATTTT.

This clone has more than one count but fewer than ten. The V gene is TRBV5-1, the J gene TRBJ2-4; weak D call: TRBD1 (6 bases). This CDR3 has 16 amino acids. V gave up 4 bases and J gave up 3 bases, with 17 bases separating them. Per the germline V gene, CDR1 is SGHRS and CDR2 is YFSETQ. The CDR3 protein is CASSPLRTEGKNIQYF. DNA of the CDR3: TGCGCCAGCAGCCCCCTCAGGACAGAAGGCAAAAACATTCAGTACTTC.

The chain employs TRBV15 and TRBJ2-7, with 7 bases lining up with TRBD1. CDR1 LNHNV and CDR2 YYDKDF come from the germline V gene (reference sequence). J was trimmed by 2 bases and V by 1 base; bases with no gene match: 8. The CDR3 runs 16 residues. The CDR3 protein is CATSRAIRDRPYEQYF. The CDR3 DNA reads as TGTGCCACCAGCAGAGCGATTCGGGACAGACCCTACGAGCAGTACTTC.

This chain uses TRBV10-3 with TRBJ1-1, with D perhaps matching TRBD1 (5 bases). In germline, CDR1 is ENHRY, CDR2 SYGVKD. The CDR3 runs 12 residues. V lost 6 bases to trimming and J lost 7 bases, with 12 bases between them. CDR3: CAISLDSLEAFF. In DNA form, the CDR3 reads TGTGCCATCAGCCTCGACAGTCTTGAAGCTTTCTTT.

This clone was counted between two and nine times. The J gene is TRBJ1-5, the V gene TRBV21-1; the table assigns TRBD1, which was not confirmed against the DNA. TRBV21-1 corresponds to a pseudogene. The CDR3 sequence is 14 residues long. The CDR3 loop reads CASSRAAYNQPQHF. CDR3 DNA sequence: TGTGCCAGCAGCAGGGCAGCTTACAATCAGCCCCAGCATTTT.

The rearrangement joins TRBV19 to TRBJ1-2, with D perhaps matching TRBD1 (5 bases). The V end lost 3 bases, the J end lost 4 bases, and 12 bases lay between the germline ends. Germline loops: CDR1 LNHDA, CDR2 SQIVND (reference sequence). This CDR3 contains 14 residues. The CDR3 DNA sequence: TGTGCCAGTAGTATCGACAGCGGGGTCTATGGCTACACCTTC. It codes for CASSIDSGVYGYTF.

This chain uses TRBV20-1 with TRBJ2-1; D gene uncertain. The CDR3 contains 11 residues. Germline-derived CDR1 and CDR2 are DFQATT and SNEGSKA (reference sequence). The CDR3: CSPDRVGEQFF. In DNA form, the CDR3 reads TGCAGCCCTGATAGGGTTGGTGAGCAGTTCTTC.

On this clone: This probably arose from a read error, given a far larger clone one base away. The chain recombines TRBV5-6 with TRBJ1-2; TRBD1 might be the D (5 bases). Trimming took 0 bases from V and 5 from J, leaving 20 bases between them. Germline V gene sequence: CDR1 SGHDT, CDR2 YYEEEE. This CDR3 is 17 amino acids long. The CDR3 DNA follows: TGTGCCAGCAGCTTGGATATTGCGTTGGGGGAGTCGTATGGCTACACCTTC. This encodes CASSLDIALGESYGYTF.

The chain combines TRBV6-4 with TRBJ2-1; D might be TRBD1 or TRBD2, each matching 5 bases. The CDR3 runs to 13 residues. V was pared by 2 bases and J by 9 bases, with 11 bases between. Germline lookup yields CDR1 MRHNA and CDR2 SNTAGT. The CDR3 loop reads CASSDPTGGEQFF. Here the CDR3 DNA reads TGTGCCAGCAGTGACCCCACTGGGGGTGAGCAGTTCTTC.

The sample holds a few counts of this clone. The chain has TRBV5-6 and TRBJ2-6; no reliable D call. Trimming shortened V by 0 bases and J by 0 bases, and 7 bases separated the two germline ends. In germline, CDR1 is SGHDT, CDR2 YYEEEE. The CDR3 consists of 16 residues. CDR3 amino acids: CASSLGVSSGANVLTF. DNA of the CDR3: TGTGCCAGCAGCTTGGGGGTTAGCTCTGGGGCCAACGTCCTGACTTTC.

The CDR3 reads CASSRNGYTF. CDR3 DNA: TGTGCCAGCAGCCGAAATGGCTACACCTTC. This rearrangement joins TRBV9 to TRBJ1-2; D not certain. Trimming removed 4 bases at V and 6 bases at J, with 4 bases between. This CDR3 region has 10 residues. Germline assignment: CDR1 SGDLS and CDR2 YYNGEE.